This TCR beta chain is from a study of T and B cells in COVID-19 patients. Turning to the study itself: Peripheral blood came from COVID-19 patients with active infection or after recovery. Comorbidities linked to unfavorable COVID-19 outcome were present in about 90% of the roughly 20 active-infection patients. Study-level results: No sequencing was yet done of CD4+, regulatory or CD8+ subsets, or of SARS-CoV-2-responsive or tetramer+ sorted cells. At recovery TRB diversity and richness exceeded healthy donors, after highly clonal active COVID-19 repertoires.

CDR1 and CDR2 (germline): MNHNY, SVGAGI (reference sequence). V lost 8 bases to trimming and J lost 2 bases; unmatched junction nucleotides: 8. The CDR3 sequence is 16 residues long. Blood genomic DNA input for TRB amplification was about 240-550 ng. TRB rearrangements were amplified by multiplex PCR with BIOMED2 TRB-A/B primers. One entry per CDR3 protein, called by TCRdb with MiXCR from the multiplex PCR reads. The sample contains 7,000 or so distinct CDR3 sequences, roughly 28% of which appear only once. By share, this clonotype ranks as medium-sized. Its specificity is unknown. This clonotype originated in a human donor with active COVID-19. The J gene is TRBJ2-6, the V gene TRBV6-6; 8 bases align to TRBD2. Specimen: blood. CDR3 in amino acids: CASAGGGFAGANVLTF. The CDR3 coding sequence is TGTGCCAGCGCGGGAGGAGGGTTCGCTGGGGCCAACGTCCTGACTTTC.